The 17 T cell receptor beta chains below come from one sample, sequenced in a study of vaccination and CD4 T cells after COVID-19. Sequencing of the DNA from cultured CD4+ T cells was carried out with the Oncomine TCR Beta short-read assay. TCRdb called the PCR reads again in MiXCR, with one record for every CDR3 protein. The data show 21,000 or so distinct CDR3 sequences, with around three quarters seen just once and approximately 9% held by the top ten. Documented treatment: approximately 9-day PBMC culture with coronavirus spike peptide pools or control peptides (ViraFEST assay). Which antigens these TCRs recognize remains unknown. The sequenced sample was CD4+ T cells from blood, cultured in vitro. Receptor source: a human donor who had recovered from COVID-19.

The genes are TRBV25-1 and TRBJ1-5, with D hard to call. Germline CDR1 MGHDK, CDR2 SYGVNS. Deletions cut 6 bases from V and 15 bases from J, with 18 bases between. The CDR3 covers 12 residues. The CDR3 nucleotides read TGTGCCAGCAGCGGCAACGAGGAAGGTGTGCATTTT. Translation: CASSGNEEGVHF.

This chain connects TRBV2 to TRBJ2-1; 12 nucleotides line up with TRBD2. V lost 6 bases to trimming and J lost 7 bases; unmatched junction nucleotides: 28. Per germline, CDR1 SNHLY and CDR2 FYNNEI. The CDR3 runs 22 residues. CDR3 DNA: TGTGCCAGCAGAGGTTCTATCCGTCCCGGGACTAGCGGGTGGGAAGGGTGGAATGAGCAGTTCTTC. Residues: CASRGSIRPGTSGWEGWNEQFF.

The chain employs TRBV21-1 and TRBJ2-1; TRBD1, the table's D call, lacks a check against the DNA. TRBV21-1 is listed as a pseudogene. This CDR3 region has 15 residues. DNA for the CDR3: TGTGCCAGCAGCAAAGTGGGGGAGCTACCAAAGGAGCAGTTCTTC. Protein product: CASSKVGELPKEQFF.

This clonotype was detected a few times. The genes are TRBV6-1 and TRBJ1-6, with D unresolved. This CDR3 comprises 11 residues. Germline V gene lookup returns CDR1 MNHNS and CDR2 SASEGT. The V and J ends lost 3 bases and 9 bases respectively, with 3 bases between them. Here the CDR3 DNA reads TGTGCCAGCAGTGAGGTTTCACCCCTCCACTTT. Translated: CASSEVSPLHF.

The chain joins TRBV28 to TRBJ1-2; no reliable D call. Germline V lookup: CDR1 MDHEN, CDR2 SYDVKM. Trimming pared 11 bases from V and 0 bases from J, leaving 10 bases between. The CDR3 sequence is 12 residues long. CDR3 sequence (DNA): TGTGCCTGCGAATTGACTAACTATGGCTACACCTTC. This sequence encodes CACELTNYGYTF.

V gene TRBV6-1 combines with J gene TRBJ1-2; no clear D. V lost 0 bases to trimming and J lost 7 bases, with 12 bases between them. The germline V gene encodes CDR1 MNHNS and CDR2 SASEGT. The CDR3 extends over 14 amino acids. The CDR3 spells CASSEALADTGYTF. Here the CDR3 DNA reads TGTGCCAGCAGTGAAGCGCTGGCAGATACTGGCTACACCTTC.

The chain links TRBV6-1 to TRBJ1-5, with a weak D call TRBD1 (6 bases). The CDR3 extends over 18 amino acids. Trimming took 5 bases from V and 3 from J, leaving 23 bases between them. Per germline, CDR1 MNHNS and CDR2 SASEGT. CDR3 coding DNA: TGTGCCAGCAGTCCCTTAGGGGGGCGAGGGGACAACAATCAGCCCCAGCATTTT. Amino acids: CASSPLGGRGDNNQPQHF.

V gene TRBV20-1 combines with J gene TRBJ2-1; D call uncertain. Germline CDR1 DFQATT, CDR2 SNEGSKA (reference sequence). CDR3 length: 13 residues. V gave up 7 bases and J gave up 1 base, with 11 bases separating them. The CDR3 DNA sequence: TGCAGTGGCCGCTCCCCTTCCTACAATGAGCAGTTCTTC. Protein sequence: CSGRSPSYNEQFF.

The V and J genes are TRBV24-1 and TRBJ2-5; 8 bases fit TRBD1. Germline CDR1 is KGHDR and CDR2 is SFDVKD. V was clipped by 0 bases and J by 2 bases; unmatched bases: 4. The CDR3 is 16 residues long. The CDR3 coding sequence is TGTGCCACCAGTGATTTGCCTAGGACAGGGCAAGAGACCCAGTACTTC. It translates to CATSDLPRTGQETQYF.

This clonotype turned up a few times. V and J are TRBV7-2 and TRBJ1-5; D possibly corresponds to TRBD1 (5 bases). V lost 5 bases to trimming and J lost 4 bases, with 12 bases between them. The CDR3 has 14 amino acids. CDR1 SGHTA and CDR2 FQGNSA come from the germline V gene. The CDR3 nucleotides are TGTGCCAGCAGCACGAGTGGGGGGAATCAGCCCCAGCATTTT. It translates to CASSTSGGNQPQHF.

In its sample, this clonotype was seen a few times. V is TRBV2 and J is TRBJ1-2; 7 bases are a match to TRBD1. V shed 1 base and J 7 bases; nucleotides not matched to a gene: 3. Germline V gene sequence: CDR1 SNHLY, CDR2 FYNNEI. This CDR3 comprises 13 residues. Written as DNA, the CDR3 is TGTGCCAGCAGTGAAGTTCGACAGGGTGGCTACACCTTC. It codes for CASSEVRQGGYTF. The variable domain in full, with the rest retrieved from reference TRBV2 and TRBJ1-2, is EPEVTQTPSHQVTQMGQEVILRCVPISNHLYFYWYRQILGQKVEFLVSFYNNEISEKSEIFDDQFSVERPDGSNFTLKIRSTKLEDSAMYFCASSEVRQGGYTFGSGTRLTVV.

The rearrangement joins TRBV6-4 to TRBJ2-1; D remains ambiguous. Germline V lookup: CDR1 MRHNA, CDR2 SNTAGT. The CDR3 is made up of 14 amino acids. V dropped 0 bases and J dropped 5 bases, with 8 bases sitting between them. The CDR3 loop is CASSDSGPNNEQFF. DNA for the CDR3: TGTGCCAGCAGTGACTCTGGGCCCAACAATGAGCAGTTCTTC.

The V gene is TRBV20-1, the J gene TRBJ1-6; weak D call: TRBD1 (5 bases). V was cut by 5 bases and J by 4 bases, with 12 bases left in between. This CDR3 spans 14 amino acids. Looked up from germline, CDR1 is DFQATT and CDR2 is SNEGSKA (reference sequence). The CDR3 spells CSALTGDYNSPLHF. DNA for the CDR3: TGCAGTGCTCTTACAGGCGATTATAATTCACCCCTCCACTTT.

Points on this clonotype: At one boundary the junction diverges from the germline segment, which might be a read error. This chain uses TRBV20-1 with TRBJ2-3; 10 bases align to TRBD2. Germline V gene sequence: CDR1 DFQATT, CDR2 SNEGSKA (reference sequence). This CDR3 has 15 amino acids. CDR3 DNA: TGCAGTGCTGGAGATAGCGGGAGGTTCCCAGATACGCAGTATTTT. Its protein is CSAGDSGRFPDTQYF.

This clonotype showed up just once. This chain joins TRBV28 and TRBJ2-5; TRBD1 agrees at 8 bases. V dropped 7 bases and J dropped 2; count of bases not matched to a gene: 9. CDR1 MDHEN and CDR2 SYDVKM come from the germline V gene. The CDR3 has 15 residues. The CDR3 bases are TGTGCCAGCACCATCCGGGACAGGAGACAAGAGACCCAGTACTTC. Its protein product is CASTIRDRRQETQYF. Filled out from reference TRBV28 and TRBJ2-5, the complete variable domain reads DVKVTQSSRYLVKRTGEKVFLECVQDMDHENMFWYRQDPGLGLRLIYFSYDVKMKEKGDIPEGYSVSREKKERFSLILESASTNQTSMYLCASTIRDRRQETQYFGPGTRLLVL.

This clonotype was observed once. V and J are TRBV19 and TRBJ1-1; D is unresolved. This CDR3 is built from 14 residues. Germline CDR1 and CDR2: LNHDA and SQIVND (reference sequence). The germline V and J ends were trimmed by 4 bases and 11 bases, with 20 bases remaining between them. CDR3 nucleotide sequence: TGTGCCAGTAGTAGACGGGGTCCCGAGTATATGGCTTTCTTT. It is translated as CASSRRGPEYMAFF.

In its sample, this clonotype was seen a few times. The chain combines TRBV5-6 with TRBJ1-2, with TRBD1 as a possible D gene (5 bases). Germline lookup yields CDR1 SGHDT and CDR2 YYEEEE. V shed 1 base and J shed 8 bases, with 15 bases lying between them. This CDR3 region has 14 residues. CDR3 DNA sequence: TGTGCCAGCAGCTTGCCCGCGCAGGGAGTCGGCTACACCTTC. Protein: CASSLPAQGVGYTF.